The rows below give T cell receptor beta chains drawn from one sample of a study of Ad26.COV2.S vaccination and SARS-CoV-2 variants. Profiled with immunoSEQ multiplex PCR; TCRdb holds only in-frame clones, not every one. Here the sample spans some 320,000 clones, around 84% being singletons. This specimen consisted of peripheral blood, obtained in a trial of Ad26.COV2.S vaccine versus placebo. These receptor sequences come from a person aged 18-60 years who received the Ad26.COV2.S COVID-19 vaccine or a placebo. Each CDR3 is given with its conserved first and last residue. The D gene is left open where the match is weak. Rows may omit the clone size; those that give it use once, few, many or a size class.

clone_size j_call d_call v_call cdr3_aa cdr3_nt
. TRBJ2-3 TRBD1 TRBV27 CASSSFRTGGLTDTQYF TGTGCCAGCAGTTCGTTTCGGACAGGGGGCTTGACAGATACGCAGTATTTT
. TRBJ2-3 TRBD2 TRBV27 CASSFRLAGVGDTQYF TGTGCCAGCAGTTTCCGACTAGCGGGAGTAGGAGATACGCAGTATTTT
. TRBJ1-5 . TRBV5-6 CASSLSRTGRVSNQPQHF TGTGCCAGCAGCTTGAGTCGAACAGGGAGGGTAAGCAATCAGCCCCAGCATTTT
. TRBJ1-2 . TRBV7-8 CASSADGSYGYTF TGTGCCAGCAGTGCCGACGGGAGCTATGGCTACACCTTC
. TRBJ1-1 TRBD1 TRBV7-2 CASSHGGQAFSEAFF TGTGCCAGCAGCCATGGGGGACAGGCGTTCTCTGAAGCTTTCTTT
. TRBJ2-3 . TRBV3-1/TRBV3-2 CASSPSGDTQYF TGTGCCAGCAGCCCTTCCGGAGATACGCAGTATTTT
few TRBJ1-3 . TRBV6-5 CASSYSSDLSGNTIYF TGTGCCAGCAGTTACTCGTCCGATTTATCAGGAAACACCATATATTTT
. TRBJ1-1 . TRBV13 CASSWASTGRNTEAFF TGTGCCAGCAGCTGGGCCTCGACAGGAAGAAACACTGAAGCTTTCTTT
. TRBJ1-1 . TRBV7-9 CASILKGGGTEAFF TGTGCCAGCATTCTCAAGGGAGGAGGCACTGAAGCTTTCTTT
. TRBJ1-3 . TRBV15 CATSRDRGTAANTIYF TGTGCCACCAGCAGAGATCGAGGGACCGCAGCAAACACCATATATTTT
. TRBJ2-5 . TRBV5-1 CASRIDSQETQYF TGCGCCAGCAGGATAGACAGCCAAGAGACCCAGTACTTC
few TRBJ1-2 . TRBV4-3 CASSQEVRGDYGYTF TGCGCCAGCAGCCAAGAGGTCCGGGGCGACTATGGCTACACCTTC
. TRBJ1-5 . TRBV3-1/TRBV3-2 CASSLGRNQPQHF TGTGCCAGCAGCCTTGGGAGGAATCAGCCCCAGCATTTT
. TRBJ1-5 . TRBV15 CATSRVWGAQGNQPQHF TGTGCCACCAGCAGAGTGTGGGGGGCGCAAGGCAATCAGCCCCAGCATTTT
. TRBJ1-3 . TRBV2 CASRTQQAPSGNTIYF TGTGCCAGCAGGACCCAACAGGCGCCCTCTGGAAACACCATATATTTT
. TRBJ2-1 . TRBV20-1 CSASWGGPLNEQFF TGCAGTGCTAGTTGGGGGGGCCCTCTGAATGAGCAGTTCTTC
. TRBJ1-2 . TRBV19 CASSMTANYGYTF TGTGCCAGTAGTATGACAGCTAACTATGGCTACACCTTC